The source of this T cell receptor beta chain is a study of early T cells in non-severe SARS-CoV-2 infection. This clonotype was counted at least ten times. MiXCR, run by TCRdb on the 5' RACE reads, gives a single entry per CDR3 protein. The repertoire consists of tens of thousands of distinct CDR3 sequences, with over 10% occurring once and the leading ten covering roughly 1.4%. The CDR3 is 13 residues long. V lost 2 bases, J lost 2 bases, and 2 bases stayed unmatched. The germline V gene encodes CDR1 GTSNPN and CDR2 SVGIG (reference sequence). This clonotype originated in an adult who was a healthcare worker with PCR-confirmed SARS-CoV-2 infection or an uninfected control (not recorded which). The source was whole blood, collected at baseline. The chain combines TRBV30 with TRBJ2-5; 7 bases are shared with TRBD1. CDR3 sequence: CAWSRDRQETQYF. In DNA form, the CDR3 reads TGTGCCTGGAGTAGGGACAGACAAGAGACCCAGTACTTC.